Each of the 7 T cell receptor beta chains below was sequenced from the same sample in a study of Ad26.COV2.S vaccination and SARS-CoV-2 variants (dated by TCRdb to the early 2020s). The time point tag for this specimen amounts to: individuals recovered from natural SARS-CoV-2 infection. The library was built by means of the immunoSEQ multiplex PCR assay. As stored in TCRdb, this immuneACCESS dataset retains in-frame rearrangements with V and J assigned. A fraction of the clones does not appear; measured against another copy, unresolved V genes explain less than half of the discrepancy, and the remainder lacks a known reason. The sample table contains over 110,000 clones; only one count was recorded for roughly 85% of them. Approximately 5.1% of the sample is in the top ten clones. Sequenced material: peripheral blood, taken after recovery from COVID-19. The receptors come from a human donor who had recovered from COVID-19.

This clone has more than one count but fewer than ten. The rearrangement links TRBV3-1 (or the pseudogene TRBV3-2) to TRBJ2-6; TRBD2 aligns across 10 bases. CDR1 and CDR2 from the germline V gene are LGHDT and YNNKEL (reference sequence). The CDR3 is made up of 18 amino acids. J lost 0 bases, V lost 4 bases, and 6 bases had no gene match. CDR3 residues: CASSRRTSGVSGANVLTF. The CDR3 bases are TGTGCCAGCAGCCGAAGGACTAGCGGAGTCTCTGGGGCCAACGTCCTGACTTTC.

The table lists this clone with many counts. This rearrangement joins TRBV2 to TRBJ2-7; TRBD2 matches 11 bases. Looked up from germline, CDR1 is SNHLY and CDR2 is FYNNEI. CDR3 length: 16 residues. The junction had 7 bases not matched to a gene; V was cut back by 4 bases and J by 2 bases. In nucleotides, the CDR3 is TGTGCCAGCAGTGTCCCGACTAGCGGGGATACCTACGAGCAGTACTTC. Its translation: CASSVPTSGDTYEQYF.

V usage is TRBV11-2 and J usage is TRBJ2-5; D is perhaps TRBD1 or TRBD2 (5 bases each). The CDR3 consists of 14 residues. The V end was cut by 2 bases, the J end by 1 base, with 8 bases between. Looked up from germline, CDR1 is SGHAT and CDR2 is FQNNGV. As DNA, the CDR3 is TGTGCCAGCAGCTTATGGGGGAGCCAAGAGACCCAGTACTTC. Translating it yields CASSLWGSQETQYF.

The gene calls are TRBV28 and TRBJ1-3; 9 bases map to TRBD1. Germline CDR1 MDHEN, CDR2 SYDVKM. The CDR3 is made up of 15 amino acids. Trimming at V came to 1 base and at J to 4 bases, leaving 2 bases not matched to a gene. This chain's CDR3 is CASSLSGTGGNTIYF. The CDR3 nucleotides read TGTGCCAGCAGTTTATCCGGGACAGGGGGAAACACCATATATTTT.

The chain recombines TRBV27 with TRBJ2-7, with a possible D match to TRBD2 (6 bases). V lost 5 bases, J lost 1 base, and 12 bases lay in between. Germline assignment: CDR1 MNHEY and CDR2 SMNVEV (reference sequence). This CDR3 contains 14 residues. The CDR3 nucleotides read TGTGCCAGCAGTGTCCAGGGAGGTTCCTACGAGCAGTACTTC. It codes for CASSVQGGSYEQYF.

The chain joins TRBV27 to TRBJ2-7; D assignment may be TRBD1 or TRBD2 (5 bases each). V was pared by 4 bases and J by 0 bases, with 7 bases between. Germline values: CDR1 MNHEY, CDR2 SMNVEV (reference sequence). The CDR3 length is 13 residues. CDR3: CASSSGTSYEQYF. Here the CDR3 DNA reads TGTGCCAGCAGTTCCGGGACCTCCTACGAGCAGTACTTC.

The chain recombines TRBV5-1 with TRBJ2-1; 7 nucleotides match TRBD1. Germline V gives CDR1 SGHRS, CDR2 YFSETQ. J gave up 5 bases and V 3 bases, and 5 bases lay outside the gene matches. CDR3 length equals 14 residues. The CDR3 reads CASSSGTVNNEQFF. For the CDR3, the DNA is TGCGCCAGCAGCTCCGGGACAGTGAACAATGAGCAGTTCTTC.